This paragraph covers one T cell receptor (beta chain) sequence. Its specific antigen is unknown. It has no much larger one-base neighbor in the sample; base qualities were not kept. TCRbeta CDR3 regions were amplified from genomic DNA using the immunoSEQ Assay, a bias-controlled multiplex PCR. The study's own analysis went as follows. The number of nucleated cells in each sample was estimated by amplification of reference gene primers within the assay. To quantify the absolute abundance of each unique TCRbeta CDR3 rearrangement, sequence reads were collapsed and filtered. For each sample, productive Simpson clonality was calculated as the square root of Simpson's diversity index across productive rearrangements. TCRdb re-hosts the immuneACCESS table, in-frame sequences only. Its copies lack some clones; in the studies checked, an unresolved V gene accounts for under half of them, and the cause for the rest is not known. V and J calls plus clone size are reproduced from that table; the DNA served to infer D and trimming. The sample yields around 120,000 clones; 70% to 85% were counted once. The ten most abundant clones make up about 0.84% of the sample.

Whole blood was collected in K2EDTA tubes by collaborating institutions according to the institutions' own protocols. For TCRbeta analysis, collaborators shipped samples in one of three forms: frozen whole blood, isolated PBMCs, or DNA extracted from either of those sample types. The data were taken from a study of blood T cell repertoires in COVID-19 (dated by TCRdb to between 2020 and 2021). Describing the broader study: Samples from collaborators originated in the United States, Italy and Spain and spanned both the acute and convalescent phases of COVID-19. The material from the prospective study consisted of cDNA or gDNA derived from T cells, B-cell-depleted T cells, or PBMCs. The dataset comprised deeply sampled blood TCRbeta repertoires from subjects exposed to, actively infected with, or recovered from COVID-19. The repertoires were released in a freely available public database meant as a resource for research on the immune response to SARS-CoV-2. Samples were obtained from the ongoing ImmuneRACE study (first 160 participants) and from about 1,300 subjects provided by 6 global collaborators. Sample metadata almost always included a de-identified subject ID, COVID-19 status, age in years and sex. Where available, HLA class I and class II types were obtained from metadata supplied by the sample provider rather than from assay-based typing. Overall study results and their limits: Clinical and demographic metadata were provided uncurated, with the amount varying by source and participant.

The CDR3 contains 14 residues, cysteine and phenylalanine counted. The kept DNA is CDR3 alone, 42 bases in frame from the first base. The junction carries 14 bases between V and J, which are trimmed by 6 bases and 5 bases respectively. Taken from the germline V gene (reference sequence), the CDR1 and CDR2 loops are MNHNY and SVGAGI. Source material: peripheral blood. Recombination linked TRBV6-6 to TRBJ1-5, and the D gene may be TRBD1, 5 bases matching. This receptor was obtained from a human donor with acute or convalescent COVID-19. The donor label of this sample is uncertain. The CDR3 protein is CASSSPGFHQPQHF. The DNA is TGTGCCAGCAGCTCCCCAGGGTTCCATCAGCCCCAGCATTTT.